This TCR beta chain was sequenced during a study of beta chain features in type 1 diabetes (dated by TCRdb to 2017 to 2018). In the study overall: No differences in mean age, gender distribution, total cell number or subset yield were found between patients and healthy donors. Across all samples, about 110 million sorted cells were examined, and cell number per subset correlated strongly with RNA yield. Regulatory and stem cell-like memory subsets were obtained from only 8 patients and roughly eight healthy donors, while naive and central memory subsets were obtained from all 30 or so donors. In the study, TCRB repertoires of sorted circulating CD4+ T cell subsets from recently diagnosed type 1 diabetes patients were compared with those of matched healthy donors. Broad study findings and their caveats: HLA sub-analyses involved small numbers of individuals, so any influence of HLA type on TCRB rearrangement remained unresolved. In all four CD4+ subsets, TCRB CDR3 length was moderately but significantly shorter in type 1 diabetes patients. At VDJ recombination sites, type 1 diabetes patients had fewer insertions and more deleted nucleotides, which implies abnormalities in thymic rearrangement. PCR may preferentially amplify shorter templates, but because patient and control samples were amplified and corrected together, any resulting skew would affect both groups equally. Because cDNA rather than genomic DNA was sequenced, highly expressing activated cells could have been over-represented, although no difference in activation and CD3 levels was found between groups. Naive, central memory and regulatory TCRB repertoires appeared more similar among patients than among healthy donors.

Concerning this clone itself: Its binding antigen is unknown. No much larger clone is present one base from it, and per-base qualities are unavailable.

Each donor gave one peripheral blood draw, averaging roughly 100 mL, which was collected into heparinised tubes. Naive, central memory, regulatory and stem cell-like memory CD4+ T cells were sorted on a BD FACSAria II using a panel including CD45RO, CCR7, CD25, CD127, CD95 and CD27. Purity was above 95% for every sorted population. PBMCs were isolated right away by Lymphoprep density gradient centrifugation and were stained directly, without culture. Samples were stained and sorted in pairs, with one healthy donor and one patient per experiment, so that batch effects were minimized. Trimming removed 1 base from V and 7 bases from J, leaving 8 bases between the germline ends. The CDR3 covers 13 residues, taking in both the cysteine and the phenylalanine. The kept DNA is CDR3 alone, 39 bases in frame from the first base. CDR1 SGHTA and CDR2 FQGNSA are derived from the germline V gene. The High Capacity cDNA Reverse Transcription Kit was used to reverse transcribe all of the isolated RNA, meaning that expressed TCRB transcripts were what got sequenced. Deep immunoSEQ sequencing was performed on naive, central memory and regulatory T cell samples, with an average of roughly 3.3 million total reads per sample. Sorted cells were lysed in RLT buffer, and RNA was extracted using DNase-treated RNeasy Micro or Mini kits according to cell number. Each cell subset was processed separately to prevent cross-contamination, with patient and healthy donor samples processed together. The immunoSEQ multiplex PCR was used to amplify TCRB sequences from cDNA, yielding 87-bp fragments that span the CDR3 region. Sequencing of the amplicons was done on the Illumina HiSeq platform. The original methods were these. PCR bias was corrected computationally using synthetic template baselines, and reads within Hamming distance 2 were collapsed, with unmergeable singletons discarded. Reads were aligned against IMGT to assign V, D and J genes, CDR3 length and insertions or deletions at six rearrangement sites. Within each subset, clonotype counts were normalized to sorted cell number, and only after that were true diversity and Gini coefficients computed with the tcR R package. The overlap coefficient, calculated on TCRB nucleotide sequences, was used to measure repertoire sharing. Out-of-frame TCRB sequences from naive cells were analyzed as a proxy for the pre-selection repertoire. TCRdb limited this immuneACCESS table to in-frame rearrangements with V and J called. A share of clones is missing; checked studies link under half to unresolved V genes, and the rest is unexplained. V, J and clone size reflect that table, while D and trimming were determined from the DNA. Counted in this sample were around 140,000 clones; 8.5% to 12% of them appeared once. Roughly 1.3% of the sample rests with the top ten.

The rearrangement joined TRBV7-2 to TRBJ1-3; no D gene call is confident. The sequence was obtained from a man between 18 and 29 years old in good health. The sequenced sample consisted of naive CD4+ T cells from blood. Reading the label with the study, this specimen's cell subset or site is: true naive CD4+ T cells. The CDR3 region has the sequence CASSLGGGNTIYF. The nucleotide sequence is given as TGTGCCAGCAGCTTAGGGGGAGGGAACACCATATATTTT.